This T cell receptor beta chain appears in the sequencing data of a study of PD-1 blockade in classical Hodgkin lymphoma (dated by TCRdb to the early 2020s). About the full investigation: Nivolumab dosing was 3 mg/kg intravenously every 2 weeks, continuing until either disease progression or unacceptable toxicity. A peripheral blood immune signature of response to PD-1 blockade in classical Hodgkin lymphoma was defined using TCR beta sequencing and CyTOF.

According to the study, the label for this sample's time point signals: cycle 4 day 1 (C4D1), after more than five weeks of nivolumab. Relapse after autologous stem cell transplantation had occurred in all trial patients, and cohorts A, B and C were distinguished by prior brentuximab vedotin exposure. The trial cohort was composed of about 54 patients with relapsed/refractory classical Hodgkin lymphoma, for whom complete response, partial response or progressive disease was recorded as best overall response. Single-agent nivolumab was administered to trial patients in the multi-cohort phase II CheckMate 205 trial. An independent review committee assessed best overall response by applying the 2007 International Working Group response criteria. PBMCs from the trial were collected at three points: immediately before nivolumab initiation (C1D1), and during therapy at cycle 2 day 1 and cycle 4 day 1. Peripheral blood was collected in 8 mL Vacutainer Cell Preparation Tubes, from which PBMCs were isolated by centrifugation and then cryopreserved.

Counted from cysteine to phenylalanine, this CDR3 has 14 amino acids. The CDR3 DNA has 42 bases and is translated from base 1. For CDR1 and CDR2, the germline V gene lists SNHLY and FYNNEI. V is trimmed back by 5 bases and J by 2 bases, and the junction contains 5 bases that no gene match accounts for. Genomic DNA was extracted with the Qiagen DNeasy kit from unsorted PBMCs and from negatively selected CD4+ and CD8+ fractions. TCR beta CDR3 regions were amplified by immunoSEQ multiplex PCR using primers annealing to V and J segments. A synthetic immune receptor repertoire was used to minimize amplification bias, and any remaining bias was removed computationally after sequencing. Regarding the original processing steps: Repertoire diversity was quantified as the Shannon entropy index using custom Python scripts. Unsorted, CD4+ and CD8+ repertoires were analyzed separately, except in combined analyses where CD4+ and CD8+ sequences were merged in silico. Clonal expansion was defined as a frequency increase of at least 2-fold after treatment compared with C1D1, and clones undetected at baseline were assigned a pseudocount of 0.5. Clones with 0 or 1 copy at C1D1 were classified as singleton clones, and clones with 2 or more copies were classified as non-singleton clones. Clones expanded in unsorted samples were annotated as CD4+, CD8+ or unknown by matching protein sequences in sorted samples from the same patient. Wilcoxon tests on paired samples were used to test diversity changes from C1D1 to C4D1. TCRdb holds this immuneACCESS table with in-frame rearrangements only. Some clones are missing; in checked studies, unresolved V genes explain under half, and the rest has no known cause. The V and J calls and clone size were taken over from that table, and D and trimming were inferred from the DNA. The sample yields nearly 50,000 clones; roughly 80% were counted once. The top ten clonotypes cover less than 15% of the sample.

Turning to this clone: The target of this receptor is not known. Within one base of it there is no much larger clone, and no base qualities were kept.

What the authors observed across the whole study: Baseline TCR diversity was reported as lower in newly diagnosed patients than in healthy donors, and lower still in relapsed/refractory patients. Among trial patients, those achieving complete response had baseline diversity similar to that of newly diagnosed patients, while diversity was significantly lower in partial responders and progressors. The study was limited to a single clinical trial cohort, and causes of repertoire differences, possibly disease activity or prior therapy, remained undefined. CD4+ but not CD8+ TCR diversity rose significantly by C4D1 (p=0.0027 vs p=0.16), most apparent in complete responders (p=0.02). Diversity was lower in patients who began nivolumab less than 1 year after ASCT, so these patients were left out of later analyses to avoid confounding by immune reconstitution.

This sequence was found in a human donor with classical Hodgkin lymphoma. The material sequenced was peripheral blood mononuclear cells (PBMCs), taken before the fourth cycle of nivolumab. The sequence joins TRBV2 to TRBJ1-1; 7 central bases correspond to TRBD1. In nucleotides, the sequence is TGTGCCAGCAGTACTAGACAGGGCAACACTGAAGCTTTCTTT. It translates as CASSTRQGNTEAFF.